The 29 T cell receptor beta chains in this list originate from one sample, sequenced in a study of shared clonotypes between healthy human individuals. TCRdb's copy holds only in-frame clones and misses some; the assay was immunoSEQ multiplex PCR. Here the sample spans hundreds of thousands of clones, almost 97% being singletons. The sequenced sample was naive CD4+ T cells sorted from blood. Noted subset: CD45RA+ positively selected. Receptor source: a woman in her 30s in good health.

The chain is built from TRBV28 and TRBJ2-1; TRBD1 agrees at 7 bases. The CDR3 is made up of 15 amino acids. Germline V CDR1 and CDR2: MDHEN, SYDVKM. The V and J ends lost 6 bases and 0 bases, in that order; junction bases with no gene match: 5. The CDR3 DNA reads as TGTGCCAGCAGGCCACAGGGGAGCTCCTACAATGAGCAGTTCTTC. It encodes CASRPQGSSYNEQFF. Together with reference TRBV28 and TRBJ2-1, the CDR3 gives the full variable domain: DVKVTQSSRYLVKRTGEKVFLECVQDMDHENMFWYRQDPGLGLRLIYFSYDVKMKEKGDIPEGYSVSREKKERFSLILESASTNQTSMYLCASRPQGSSYNEQFFGPGTRLTVL.

This chain uses TRBV30 with TRBJ1-2, with D hard to call. Germline lookup yields CDR1 GTSNPN and CDR2 SVGIG (reference sequence). This CDR3 is 12 amino acids long. The V gene lost 4 bases and the J gene lost 4 bases, with 10 bases spanning the gap. The CDR3 coding sequence is TGTGCCTGGACCTGGGGAGGCTATGGCTACACCTTC. This codes for CAWTWGGYGYTF.

A single count supports this clone. The rearrangement uses TRBV20-1 and TRBJ2-1; D remains unclear. Germline V lookup: CDR1 DFQATT, CDR2 SNEGSKA (reference sequence). V was trimmed by 1 base and J by 8 bases, leaving 6 bases between them. The CDR3 extends over 11 amino acids. The CDR3 here is CSARVVHEQFF. The CDR3 nucleotides read TGCAGTGCTAGAGTGGTCCATGAGCAGTTCTTC.

The chain couples TRBV4-1 to TRBJ2-3; 14 nucleotides align to TRBD2. V shed 6 bases and J 5 bases; nucleotides not matched to a gene: 7. The CDR3 runs to 16 residues. CDR1 and CDR2 (germline): MGHRA, YSYEKL. The CDR3 DNA reads as TGCGCCAGCAGGGGGACTAGCGGGAGTACGGTAGATACGCAGTATTTT. This encodes CASRGTSGSTVDTQYF.

CDR3 loop: CSVSGLAGAETQYF. DNA of the CDR3: TGCAGCGTTTCCGGACTAGCGGGAGCAGAGACCCAGTACTTC. The chain combines TRBV29-1 with TRBJ2-5; 13 nucleotides align to TRBD2. V lost 5 bases and J lost 4; bases outside the gene matches: 4. This CDR3 has 14 residues. CDR1 and CDR2 (germline): SQVTM, ANQGSEA.

The chain links TRBV5-1 to TRBJ2-7, with 7 bases identical to TRBD1. Germline V gene lookup returns CDR1 SGHRS and CDR2 YFSETQ. The CDR3 length is 16 residues. V was pared by 4 bases and J by 3 bases, with 13 bases of the junction left unmatched. The CDR3, as DNA: TGCGCCAGCAGCCCCATCCGGGACAGTGAGTTCTACGAGCAGTACTTC. It specifies CASSPIRDSEFYEQYF.

The gene calls are TRBV4-1 and TRBJ1-4, with 11 bases that match TRBD1. Germline V lookup: CDR1 MGHRA, CDR2 YSYEKL. The V segment lost 6 bases and the J segment 1 base; nucleotides outside the gene matches: 7. The CDR3 loop spans 17 amino acids. The CDR3 DNA is TGCGCCAGCAGAAGGGTGGACAGGGGGCTAACTAATGAAAAACTGTTTTTT. This encodes CASRRVDRGLTNEKLFF.

The sample holds a few counts of this clone. The sample has other DNA sequences that encode this CDR3 too. The chain combines TRBV6-5 with TRBJ1-1, with D hard to call. The germline V and J ends were trimmed by 0 bases and 1 base, with 3 bases remaining between them. Germline loops: CDR1 MNHEY, CDR2 SVGAGI. This CDR3 is 13 amino acids long. For the CDR3, the DNA is TGTGCCAGCAGTTACTCTAGGAACACTGAAGCTTTCTTT. This encodes CASSYSRNTEAFF.

The V call is TRBV19, the J call TRBJ1-5; D is possibly TRBD1 (6 bases). This CDR3 spans 15 amino acids. Trimming took 5 bases from V and 3 from J, leaving 14 bases between them. Germline CDR1 is LNHDA and CDR2 is SQIVND (reference sequence). CDR3: CASSEDRRVNQPQHF. CDR3 coding DNA: TGTGCCAGTAGTGAAGACAGGCGGGTCAATCAGCCCCAGCATTTT.

The chain combines TRBV9 with TRBJ2-5; D possibly corresponds to TRBD2 (6 bases). This CDR3 comprises 15 residues. The germline V gene has CDR1 SGDLS and CDR2 YYNGEE. Trimming took off 3 bases at V and 2 bases at J, with 14 bases between the two ends. CDR3 residues: CASSGRTTGQETQYF. The CDR3, as DNA: TGTGCCAGCAGCGGAAGGACTACCGGGCAAGAGACCCAGTACTTC.

The gene calls are TRBV7-9 and TRBJ2-5; unclear D gene. This CDR3 has 12 residues. Germline-derived CDR1 and CDR2 are SEHNR and FQNEAQ (reference sequence). V shed 1 base and J shed 2 bases, with 2 bases lying between them. The DNA for the CDR3 is TGTGCCAGCAGCTTAGTACAAGAGACCCAGTACTTC. Translation: CASSLVQETQYF.

This chain joins TRBV6-5 and TRBJ1-2; TRBD1 might be the D (5 bases). The CDR3 extends over 13 amino acids. Looked up from germline, CDR1 is MNHEY and CDR2 is SVGAGI. Trimming removed 4 bases at V and 4 bases at J, with 10 bases between. The CDR3 nucleotides read TGTGCCAGCAGTTGGCAGGGCACCTATGGCTACACCTTC. This codes for CASSWQGTYGYTF.

V gene TRBV27 combines with J gene TRBJ2-7; 7 bases are a match to TRBD2. The CDR3 consists of 15 residues. Germline trimming cut 6 bases from V and 5 bases from J; bases unmatched to any gene: 13. CDR1 is MNHEY and CDR2 is SMNVEV in the germline V gene (reference sequence). In DNA, the CDR3 is TGTGCCAGCAGCTACGCTAGCGGCGCCTATCACGAGCAGTACTTC. Amino acids: CASSYASGAYHEQYF.

The rearrangement links TRBV18 to TRBJ1-3; a possible D gene is TRBD1 (6 bases). The CDR3 loop spans 15 amino acids. V lost 6 bases to trimming and J lost 6 bases, with 18 bases between them. CDR1 KGHSH and CDR2 LQKENI come from the germline V gene. The CDR3 is CASSPGGTPINTIYF. The DNA for the CDR3 is TGTGCCAGCTCTCCTGGAGGGACACCCATAAACACCATATATTTT.

V gene TRBV28 combines with J gene TRBJ2-5, with 10 positions matching TRBD2. With the DNA end fitting TRBJ2-7 better, the J assignment may be wrong. The germline V gene encodes CDR1 MDHEN and CDR2 SYDVKM. The CDR3 totals 17 residues. The CDR3 DNA is TGTGCCAGCAGTTTATCTGGTCCCCTAGCGGGAGACTACGAGCAGTACTTC. The encoded protein is CASSLSGPLAGDYEQYF.

Only one count was recorded for this clone. The chain links TRBV5-1 to TRBJ2-5, with D maybe TRBD2 (6 bases). CDR1 and CDR2 from the germline V gene are SGHRS and YFSETQ. Trimming left V 0 bases short and J 4 bases short, with 13 bases between. This CDR3 has 15 residues. In DNA, the CDR3 is TGCGCCAGCAGCTTGGATCCGGGAGTTCGAGAGACCCAGTACTTC. Translated: CASSLDPGVRETQYF.

V and J are TRBV19 and TRBJ2-3; no clear D. V dropped 1 base and J dropped 2 bases, with 10 bases sitting between them. This CDR3 is 15 amino acids long. Per germline, CDR1 LNHDA and CDR2 SQIVND (reference sequence). In DNA form, the CDR3 reads TGTGCCAGTAGTATAGGCACCGAGCTCACAGATACGCAGTATTTT. It codes for CASSIGTELTDTQYF.

Remarks on this clone: This same CDR3 is encoded by further DNA sequences in the sample. The chain couples TRBV7-3 to TRBJ2-7, with no clear D. The CDR3 extends over 13 amino acids. V was shortened by 2 bases and J by 2 bases, with 7 bases between the two germline ends. CDR1 and CDR2 (germline): SGHTA, FQGTGA. CDR3: CASSLDRAYEQYF. The CDR3 DNA reads as TGTGCCAGCAGCTTAGATCGGGCCTACGAGCAGTACTTC. The variable domain in full, completed from reference TRBV7-3 and TRBJ2-7, reads GAGVSQTPSNKVTEKGKYVELRCDPISGHTALYWYRQSLGQGPEFLIYFQGTGAADDSGLPNDRFFAVRPEGSVSTLKIQRTERGDSAVYLCASSLDRAYEQYFGPGTRLTVT.

The genes are TRBV6-1 and TRBJ2-7; 12 nucleotides agree with TRBD1. The CDR3 runs 13 residues. The V gene's germline CDR1 is MNHNS and CDR2 SASEGT. J lost 5 bases, V lost 6 bases, and 2 bases had no gene match. The CDR3 sequence is CASRGTGGDEQYF. Here the CDR3 DNA reads TGTGCCAGCAGAGGGACAGGGGGCGACGAGCAGTACTTC.

The J gene is TRBJ2-2, the V gene TRBV28; D might be TRBD2 (7 bases). The V end was cut by 9 bases, the J end by 6 bases, with 11 bases between. The CDR3 consists of 12 residues. CDR1 and CDR2 from the germline V gene are MDHEN and SYDVKM. In DNA form, the CDR3 reads TGTGCCAGTCAGGGGAGGGCCGGGGAGCTGTTTTTT. Protein: CASQGRAGELFF.

The chain combines TRBV6-5 with TRBJ1-1, with 12 bases aligning to TRBD1. CDR1 MNHEY and CDR2 SVGAGI come from the germline V gene. The CDR3 has 15 residues. J was trimmed by 4 bases and V by 5 bases; bases with no gene match: 5. CDR3 DNA sequence: TGTGCCAGCAGTCCGGGACAGGGGGCGCCCACTGAAGCTTTCTTT. It specifies CASSPGQGAPTEAFF.

This chain joins TRBV29-1 and TRBJ2-2, with D possibly matching TRBD1 (6 bases). Germline CDR1 is SQVTM and CDR2 is ANQGSEA. This CDR3 region has 14 residues. V dropped 6 bases and J dropped 0 bases, with 11 bases sitting between them. CDR3 sequence reads: CSVRTASNTGELFF. The CDR3, as DNA: TGCAGCGTCCGGACAGCCTCGAACACCGGGGAGCTGTTTTTT.

V and J are TRBV11-2 and TRBJ2-7; 7 bases agree with TRBD2. The ends lost 0 bases at V and 3 bases at J; junction bases unmatched: 5. The CDR3 is 15 residues long. Germline V gives CDR1 SGHAT, CDR2 FQNNGV. DNA of the CDR3: TGTGCCAGCAGCTTAGAGCCGGGGGGAGGCTACGAGCAGTACTTC. This encodes CASSLEPGGGYEQYF.

The table lists this clone with a count of one. The J gene is TRBJ2-7, the V gene TRBV29-1; 14 nucleotides line up with TRBD2. The CDR3 covers 13 residues. V lost 8 bases, J lost 4 bases, and 4 bases stayed unmatched. Germline CDR1 reads SQVTM; CDR2 reads ANQGSEA. The chain's CDR3 is CSSRLAGGYEQYF. Here the CDR3 DNA reads TGCAGCTCAAGACTAGCGGGAGGGTACGAGCAGTACTTC.

This rearrangement joins TRBV28 to TRBJ1-4, with 8 bases matching TRBD1. This CDR3 contains 14 residues. CDR1 MDHEN and CDR2 SYDVKM come from the germline V gene. The ends lost 7 bases at V and 5 bases at J; junction bases unmatched: 6. The CDR3 region has the DNA TGTGCCAGCATCAGGACAGGGAGGAATGAAAAACTGTTTTTT. Translation gives CASIRTGRNEKLFF.

The chain carries TRBV10-3 and TRBJ2-7, with 7 nucleotides matching TRBD2. The CDR3 runs to 15 residues. Germline V gene lookup returns CDR1 ENHRY and CDR2 SYGVKD. The V segment lost 2 bases and the J segment 2 bases; nucleotides outside the gene matches: 6. DNA for the CDR3: TGTGCCATCAGTGAGCGGGAGGCCGGCGCCTACGAGCAGTACTTC. Translated: CAISEREAGAYEQYF.

The V and J genes are TRBV21-1 and TRBJ1-5; the DNA was not compared with TRBD1, the D call given in the table. TRBV21-1 is described as a pseudogene. This CDR3 contains 12 residues. The CDR3 coding sequence is TGTGCCAGCAGCAAAGGGCAGGGGCTCCAGCATTTT. Translation gives CASSKGQGLQHF.

The genes are TRBV2 and TRBJ2-5, with TRBD1 identical over 8 bases. V trimming: 7 bases; J trimming: 1 base; junction bases outside the gene matches: 5. Looked up from germline, CDR1 is SNHLY and CDR2 is FYNNEI. The CDR3 runs to 14 residues. The DNA of the CDR3 is TGTGCCAGCAAGGGACAGGTCATCCAAGAGACCCAGTACTTC. Protein product: CASKGQVIQETQYF. The full variable domain, completed using reference TRBV2 and TRBJ2-5, is EPEVTQTPSHQVTQMGQEVILRCVPISNHLYFYWYRQILGQKVEFLVSFYNNEISEKSEIFDDQFSVERPDGSNFTLKIRSTKLEDSAMYFCASKGQVIQETQYFGPGTRLLVL.

The J gene is TRBJ2-1, the V gene TRBV18; 7 bases map to TRBD1. This CDR3 spans 16 amino acids. Germline V gene sequence: CDR1 KGHSH, CDR2 LQKENI. Trimming cost V 2 bases and J 3 bases; bases outside gene matches: 7. In nucleotides, the CDR3 is TGTGCCAGCTCACCATTCGGAACAGGGGACTACAATGAGCAGTTCTTC. It codes for CASSPFGTGDYNEQFF.